The source of this TCR beta chain is a study of blood T cell repertoires in COVID-19. CDR1 is PRHDT and CDR2 is FYEKMQ in the germline V gene (reference sequence). Unmatched junction bases numbered 7, after V lost 5 bases and J lost 9 bases. This CDR3 spans 14 amino acids. Using immunoSEQ multiplex PCR, the repertoire was profiled, and TCRdb retains in-frame clones only, with some absent. Counted here are approximately 100,000 clones, 90% to 95% occurring once; the ten biggest clones make up 0.85% to 1%. The chain is built from TRBV13 and TRBJ1-6; 7 bases are shared with TRBD1. Source material: peripheral blood. This receptor was taken from a man in his 60s with acute or convalescent COVID-19. DNA for the CDR3: TGTGCCAGCAGCCTAAACAGGGGACTTTCACCCCTCCACTTT. It translates to CASSLNRGLSPLHF.